This TCR beta chain emerged from a study of CD8+ T cells in alopecia areata. Study results and caveats: Scalp and blood samples kept many expanded lesional clones throughout tofacitinib. Scalp samples also yield sequences from resident alphabeta T cells of normal skin.

Extracted RNA was reverse transcribed, and the resulting cDNA served as sequencing template. Method: immunoSEQ multiplex PCR; TCRdb's copy keeps in-frame clones and lacks some. Of hundreds of thousands of clones in the sample, approximately 72% were seen once. The sample's treatment: oral pan-JAK inhibitor, 5-10 mg twice daily. Sorted out of PBMCs were CD4+ T cells and CD8+ T cells. This clone appeared a single time. The antigen remains unidentified. The V gene's germline CDR1 is GTSNPN and CDR2 SVGIG (reference sequence). V was shortened by 6 bases and J by 0 bases, with 12 bases between the two germline ends. The CDR3 length is 15 residues.

The sample consisted of CD4+ T cells sorted from blood, taken at approximately week 45, from a patient treated with tofacitinib. The receptor was derived from a human donor with alopecia areata. This chain joins TRBV30 and TRBJ2-6, with no clear D. The chain's CDR3 is CACHRTGSGANVLTF. CDR3 DNA: TGTGCCTGCCACCGGACGGGCTCTGGGGCCAACGTCCTGACTTTC.